This T cell receptor beta chain was recorded in a study of blood T cell dynamics during melanoma immunotherapy (dated by TCRdb to the early 2020s). General notes on the study: Patients with metastatic melanoma were treated with first-line pembrolizumab or nivolumab plus ipilimumab as standard of care in the United Kingdom. To find early correlates of response, the study profiled the peripheral T cell receptor repertoires of patients with metastatic melanoma both before and after one cycle of checkpoint inhibitor therapy. The training cohort consisted of consecutive patients, while an additional independent group of patients from the same centre was pooled to form an external validation set.

For every bulk PBMC sample, a fixed 350 ng of DNA was loaded. TCR beta CDR3 sequences were amplified from genomic DNA with the immunoSEQ TCRb Assay kit following manufacturer instructions. The KAPA Library Quantification Kit for Illumina platforms was used to quantify pooled libraries by qPCR. Pooled libraries were clustered at 0.6-1.1 pM and sequenced on an Illumina NextSeq 500. The authors' analysis ran thus. TCR data were analyzed with immunoSEQ ANALYZER and the R LymphoSeq package. A rearrangement efficiency score was calculated as productive divided by the sum of productive and non-productive CDR3 sequences. Within each patient, timepoints were compared pairwise for clonality, measured with the Gini coefficient, and for diversity, measured with the Renyi index at alpha=1. In LymphoSeq, clonal relatedness was computed with an edit distance of 3 and repertoire similarity was computed with the Bhattacharyya coefficient. Linear discriminant analysis on week-3 changes in clonality and diversity was built with the R MASS and caret packages to classify response. Sourced from immuneACCESS, this table was stored by TCRdb with only in-frame sequences that have V and J called. A share of the clones is absent; for the studies checked, an unresolved V gene accounts for under half, and the remainder has no known explanation. V, J and clone size were drawn from that table, and D and trimming were deduced from the DNA. The sample table lists 9,900 or so clones, about 88% of them with a count of one. Around 9.1% of the sample is taken by the ten largest.

A remark on this clone: Its target antigen remains unknown. Qualities for individual bases were not recorded, and no much larger clone is one base off.

What this sample's time point label stands for: pre-treatment baseline. Blood samples were taken before treatment (T0) and at week 3 (W3), following the first cycle of checkpoint blockade. Except for two patients with rapid clinical progression, response was assessed 12 weeks after the first infusion by RECIST 1.1; disease control meant complete response, partial response or stable disease. Any patient who had received prior systemic cancer treatment, was on concomitant immunosuppressant therapy or had synchronous other active malignancies was excluded. TCR beta was sequenced in both bulk PBMC and plasma cell-free DNA in order to track circulating cells as well as T cell turnover. Lymphoprep and SepMate tubes were used to isolate PBMC from blood, and red cell lysis was then performed. DNA from PBMC and sorted T cell subsets was extracted with QIAamp DNA Blood Mini kits. In the germline V gene (reference sequence), CDR1 corresponds to SGHKS and CDR2 to YYEKEE. Reading from cysteine to phenylalanine, the CDR3 counts 15 amino acids. Of the read, only the CDR3 DNA is kept; its 45 bases are in frame from base 1. The germline ends are 14 bases apart after V is trimmed by 1 base and J by 5 bases.

Summary of the overall study and its limitations: The relatively small sample size was acknowledged as potentially limiting generalization of the results. Whether the T cell clones behind the repertoire changes were melanoma-specific or instead reflected general immune activation was something the study could not determine. A bifurcated reorganization of the PBMC repertoire at W3, with increased clonality or increased diversity, was observed in patients who later achieved disease control, unlike in progressors.

Recombination linked TRBV5-5 to TRBJ2-3; TRBD2 could be the D gene, as 6 bases match. This specimen was blood, taken from a patient treated with checkpoint blockade. This TCR derives from a human donor with melanoma. The DNA sequence reads TGTGCCAGCAGCTTGAGGCCTAGCGCCGGAGATACGCAGTATTTT. It codes for CASSLRPSAGDTQYF. This CDR3, with the reference TRBV5-5 and TRBJ2-3 proteins standing in past its ends, gives the full variable domain DAGVTQSPTHLIKTRGQQVTLRCSPISGHKSVSWYQQVLGQGPQFIFQYYEKEERGRGNFPDRFSARQFPNYSSELNVNALLLGDSALYLCASSLRPSAGDTQYFGPGTRLTVL.